These 25 T cell receptor beta chains were all obtained from the same sample, sequenced in a study of blood T cell repertoires in COVID-19. Assay: immunoSEQ multiplex PCR; the TCRdb copy retains only in-frame clones and omits some. The table lists roughly 410,000 clones, roughly 90% of them singletons, with 0.95% to 1.5% in the top ten. The sample taken for sequencing was peripheral blood. These receptors were obtained from a man between 35 and 55 years old with acute or convalescent COVID-19.

The chain uses TRBV4-1 and TRBJ1-3; D gene unclear. CDR3 length equals 15 residues. V was pared by 0 bases and J by 2 bases, with 8 bases between. Germline values: CDR1 MGHRA, CDR2 YSYEKL. CDR3 sequence: CASSQEQNPGNTIYF. CDR3 sequence (DNA): TGCGCCAGCAGCCAAGAGCAGAACCCTGGAAACACCATATATTTT.

The chain has TRBV6-6 and TRBJ2-7, with 10 bases that match TRBD1. This CDR3 spans 14 amino acids. After removal of 7 bases from V and 7 bases from J, the junction contained 10 bases not matched to a gene. Germline-derived CDR1 and CDR2 are MNHNY and SVGAGI (reference sequence). For the CDR3, the DNA is TGTGCCAGCACCCTCCGACAGGGGGCAGGAGAGCAGTACTTC. Translating gives CASTLRQGAGEQYF.

The chain carries TRBV9 and TRBJ2-1; 11 bases map to TRBD1. The CDR3 length is 15 residues. CDR1 is SGDLS, CDR2 YYNGEE, per germline. V lost 7 bases to trimming and J lost 5 bases; unmatched junction nucleotides: 8. The CDR3 DNA follows: TGTGCCAGCGGACGACCGGGACAGGGGGACAATGAGCAGTTCTTC. Translated: CASGRPGQGDNEQFF.

The chain has TRBV6-1 and TRBJ2-5; 13 bases line up with TRBD2. The CDR3 contains 18 residues. From germline, CDR1 is MNHNS and CDR2 SASEGT. V trimming: 4 bases; J trimming: 4 bases; junction bases outside the gene matches: 12. The CDR3 protein is CASSGALGLAGNTETQYF. CDR3 coding DNA: TGTGCCAGCAGTGGAGCTCTGGGACTAGCGGGGAACACAGAGACCCAGTACTTC.

This sequence joins TRBV5-3 and TRBJ2-3; TRBD2 might be the D (6 bases). TRBV5-3 is assigned to the ORF class and has an uncertain function. The CDR3 loop spans 15 amino acids. V lost 0 bases, J lost 7 bases, and 15 bases lay in between. This CDR3 reads CARSLADGRRHTQYF. CDR3 coding DNA: TGTGCCAGAAGCTTGGCGGACGGGAGACGGCATACGCAGTATTTT.

The sample holds a few counts of this clone. The same CDR3 is also encoded by other DNA sequences in this sample. This chain connects TRBV5-1 to TRBJ1-1, with 7 bases lining up with TRBD1. The CDR3 sequence is 13 residues long. J was trimmed by 3 bases and V by 3 bases; bases with no gene match: 2. CDR1 is SGHRS, CDR2 YFSETQ, per germline. CDR3 in amino acids: CASSSQGDTEAFF. The CDR3 DNA reads as TGCGCCAGCAGCTCCCAGGGGGACACTGAAGCTTTCTTT.

The chain carries TRBV5-4 and TRBJ2-5; D call uncertain. There are 12 residues in the CDR3. V shed 0 bases and J shed 2 bases, with 2 bases lying between them. Germline V gene data show CDR1 as SGHNT and CDR2 as YYREEE (reference sequence). Here the CDR3 reads CASSLAQETQYF. The DNA for the CDR3 is TGTGCCAGCAGCTTGGCGCAAGAGACCCAGTACTTC.

Details on this clone: Different DNA sequences within this sample yield the same CDR3. The chain carries TRBV3-1 (or the pseudogene TRBV3-2) and TRBJ2-7; 7 bases agree with TRBD1. From germline, CDR1 is LGHDT and CDR2 YNNKEL (reference sequence). V lost 4 bases to trimming and J lost 1 base; unmatched junction nucleotides: 1. The CDR3 covers 13 residues. CDR3: CASSLRGSYEQYF. As DNA, the CDR3 is TGTGCCAGCAGCCTCAGGGGGTCCTACGAGCAGTACTTC.

The V gene is TRBV27, the J gene TRBJ1-5; TRBD1 agrees at 7 bases. In germline, CDR1 is MNHEY, CDR2 SMNVEV (reference sequence). The CDR3 consists of 15 residues. V shed 6 bases and J 6 bases; nucleotides not matched to a gene: 11. Here the CDR3 DNA reads TGTGCCAGCAGACGCACAGGGGTTCTCTCTCAGCCCCAGCATTTT. Amino acids: CASRRTGVLSQPQHF.

The J gene is TRBJ2-5, the V gene TRBV27; D is unresolved. The V gene lost 5 bases and the J gene lost 5 bases, with 15 bases spanning the gap. The CDR3 consists of 14 residues. Germline CDR1 and CDR2: MNHEY and SMNVEV (reference sequence). DNA for the CDR3: TGTGCCAGCAGTCAGAACCCCCGCCTGGAGACCCAGTACTTC. Protein product: CASSQNPRLETQYF.

The chain combines TRBV3-1 (or the pseudogene TRBV3-2) with TRBJ1-2; 7 bases line up with TRBD1. J lost 0 bases, V lost 0 bases, and 4 bases had no gene match. The length of the CDR3 is 16 residues. Germline V CDR1 and CDR2: LGHDT, YNNKEL (reference sequence). This CDR3 is CASSQDLGTANYGYTF. The CDR3, as DNA: TGTGCCAGCAGCCAAGATCTCGGGACAGCTAACTATGGCTACACCTTC.

V gene TRBV25-1 combines with J gene TRBJ1-3, with D maybe TRBD1 (6 bases). Germline V gene data show CDR1 as MGHDK and CDR2 as SYGVNS. The CDR3 consists of 15 residues. Trimming left V 6 bases short and J 4 bases short, with 16 bases between. This chain's CDR3 is CASSFGGQKGNTIYF. The CDR3 region has the DNA TGTGCCAGCAGCTTCGGGGGGCAGAAGGGAAACACCATATATTTT. Full variable domain (rest looked up from reference TRBV25-1 and TRBJ1-3): EADIYQTPRYLVIGTGKKITLECSQTMGHDKMYWYQQDPGMELHLIHYSYGVNSTEKGDLSSESTVSRIRTEHFPLTLESARPSHTSQYLCASSFGGQKGNTIYFGEGSWLTVV.

The V and J genes are TRBV10-1 and TRBJ1-3; D unresolved. V was pared by 2 bases and J by 0 bases, with 17 bases between. Germline lookup yields CDR1 WNHNN and CDR2 SYGVQD (reference sequence). The CDR3 sequence is 18 residues long. The CDR3 region is CASSEKFGVALSGNTIYF. The CDR3 DNA is TGCGCCAGCAGTGAGAAGTTCGGGGTAGCACTCTCTGGAAACACCATATATTTT.

The chain couples TRBV18 to TRBJ2-3; no firm D call. CDR1 and CDR2 from the germline V gene are KGHSH and LQKENI. V shed 2 bases and J shed 1 base, with 10 bases lying between them. This CDR3 contains 15 residues. CDR3 protein: CASSPAATGTDTQYF. The DNA of the CDR3 is TGTGCCAGCTCACCAGCAGCGACTGGCACAGATACGCAGTATTTT.

The chain employs TRBV5-1 and TRBJ2-7, with 8 bases fitting TRBD2. Trimming took 2 bases from V and 7 from J; bases not matched to a gene: 2. This CDR3 spans 12 amino acids. CDR1 SGHRS and CDR2 YFSETQ come from the germline V gene. CDR3 nucleotide sequence: TGCGCCAGCAGCTTCGCGGGGGGAGAGCAGTACTTC. This codes for CASSFAGGEQYF.

The gene calls are TRBV6-6 and TRBJ1-1, with TRBD1 matching over 7 bases. CDR3 size: 14 residues. Germline trimming cut 2 bases from V and 4 bases from J; bases unmatched to any gene: 4. Germline values: CDR1 MNHNY, CDR2 SVGAGI (reference sequence). The DNA of the CDR3 is TGTGCCAGCAGTTACGAGGGGGCAAGCACTGAAGCTTTCTTT. As protein: CASSYEGASTEAFF.

The rearrangement joins TRBV11-2 to TRBJ1-4; possibly TRBD1 for D (5 bases). Germline V gene sequence: CDR1 SGHAT, CDR2 FQNNGV. This CDR3 is 15 amino acids long. Trimming took off 3 bases at V and 6 bases at J, with 14 bases between the two ends. The CDR3 DNA reads TGTGCCAGCAGCTTGGCACCCAGGGATGATGAAAAACTGTTTTTT. Translated: CASSLAPRDDEKLFF.

The chain employs TRBV7-9 and TRBJ1-2, with D possibly TRBD1 on 6 matching bases. Germline loops: CDR1 SEHNR, CDR2 FQNEAQ (reference sequence). V lost 4 bases and J 6 bases, leaving 9 bases between the germline ends. CDR3 size: 12 residues. This chain's CDR3 is CASSYNRDGYTF. The DNA of the CDR3 is TGTGCCAGCAGCTATAACAGGGATGGCTACACCTTC. The full variable domain, its missing parts supplied by reference TRBV7-9 and TRBJ1-2, is DTGVSQNPRHKITKRGQNVTFRCDPISEHNRLYWYRQTLGQGPEFLTYFQNEAQLEKSRLLSDRFSAERPKGSFSTLEIQRTEQGDSAMYLCASSYNRDGYTFGSGTRLTVV.

The chain carries TRBV27 and TRBJ1-6; TRBD1 is a possible D gene (6 bases). This CDR3 is 14 amino acids long. Germline CDR1 reads MNHEY; CDR2 reads SMNVEV (reference sequence). The ends were cut back, 7 bases at V and 10 bases at J, with 17 bases in the middle. The CDR3 loop is CASTKGRGASPLHF. The CDR3 coding sequence is TGTGCCAGCACCAAGGGCCGGGGGGCATCACCCCTCCACTTT.

V is TRBV6-2 or TRBV6-3 and J is TRBJ2-1; 7 bases are shared with TRBD2. With V trimmed by 3 bases and J by 3 bases, 5 bases remained unmatched. Germline V gene data show CDR1 as MNHEY and CDR2 as SVGEGT. CDR3 size: 15 residues. In DNA, the CDR3 is TGTGCCAGCAGTTATTGGGGCGGGGGCTACAATGAGCAGTTCTTC. Encoded protein: CASSYWGGGYNEQFF.

The chain combines TRBV29-1 with TRBJ1-1; D is undetermined. Trimming took 7 bases from V and 0 from J, leaving 12 bases between them. The CDR3 runs to 13 residues. The V gene's germline CDR1 is SQVTM and CDR2 ANQGSEA. The CDR3 loop is CSAVRDMNTEAFF. Written as DNA, the CDR3 is TGCAGCGCCGTGAGGGATATGAACACTGAAGCTTTCTTT. The complete variable domain, with remaining parts taken from reference TRBV29-1 and TRBJ1-1, reads SAVISQKPSRDICQRGTSLTIQCQVDSQVTMMFWYRQQPGQSLTLIATANQGSEATYESGFVIDKFPISRPNLTFSTLTVSNMSPEDSSIYLCSAVRDMNTEAFFGQGTRLTVV.

J is TRBJ2-7 and V is TRBV30; D may be TRBD1 (6 bases). This CDR3 is built from 14 residues. Germline CDR1 and CDR2: GTSNPN and SVGIG (reference sequence). V was trimmed by 3 bases and J by 2 bases, leaving 14 bases between them. CDR3 region: CAWRATGRTYEQYF. In nucleotides, the CDR3 is TGTGCCTGGAGGGCGACAGGCCGGACCTACGAGCAGTACTTC.

This clone was detected ten times or more. The chain carries TRBV5-1 and TRBJ1-2; 9 bases fit TRBD1. The CDR3 length is 18 residues. Trimming took 4 bases from V and 4 from J; bases not matched to a gene: 17. CDR1 and CDR2 from the germline V gene are SGHRS and YFSETQ. The CDR3: CASSHQAPGQGRSYGYTF. CDR3 bases: TGCGCCAGCAGCCACCAAGCTCCGGGACAGGGAAGAAGCTATGGCTACACCTTC.

The gene calls are TRBV7-2 and TRBJ1-1, with 7 nucleotides matching TRBD1. V shed 5 bases, J shed 6 bases, and the junction held 15 bases outside the gene matches. The CDR3 is made up of 16 amino acids. Germline CDR1 reads SGHTA; CDR2 reads FQGNSA. This CDR3 reads CASSRVGTAGLAEAFF. In DNA form, the CDR3 reads TGTGCCAGCAGCAGGGTGGGGACAGCTGGTTTGGCTGAAGCTTTCTTT.

The CDR3 region is CASSQADRSYYGYTF. The CDR3 DNA follows: TGTGCCAGCAGCCAAGCGGACAGGTCGTACTATGGCTACACCTTC. The rearrangement uses TRBV3-1 (or the pseudogene TRBV3-2) and TRBJ1-2; 7 bases are shared with TRBD1. This CDR3 has 15 residues. V lost 1 base and J lost 3; bases outside the gene matches: 5. Per germline, CDR1 LGHDT and CDR2 YNNKEL (reference sequence).